This T cell receptor (beta chain) was observed in a study of Graves' ophthalmopathy and Graves' hyperthyroidism. This clonotype was seen repeatedly, ten times or more. The study amplified TCR beta CDR3 regions using RNA transcripts. HTBI-primed first-round RT-PCR preceded second-round multiplex PCR. TCRdb called the multiplex PCR reads again in MiXCR, with one record for every CDR3 protein. The sample has around 470,000 distinct CDR3 sequences, 13% to 15% seen once. Ophthalmopathy donors showed moderate-to-severe activity, CAS ≥3, NOSPECS ≥4 and a duration under 3 months. The diagnosis was founded upon clinical symptoms, serum thyroxine, TRAb, thyroid ultrasound and orbital computed tomography. J lost 7 bases, V lost 6 bases, and 4 bases had no gene match. This CDR3 is 14 amino acids long.

The V gene is TRBV12-3 or TRBV12-4, the J gene TRBJ1-6, with 9 bases lining up with TRBD1. Material: blood. The receptor's source is a woman aged 25 to 39 with Graves' ophthalmopathy. The CDR3 bases are TGTGCCAGCAGCCCGACAGGGGGAAATTCACCCCTCCACTTT. This gives the protein CASSPTGGNSPLHF.